The clone carrying this TCR beta chain is categorized as medium-sized. Generated by immunoSEQ multiplex PCR, the TCRdb table keeps only in-frame clones and is missing some. The table has just under 65,000 clones, approximately 85% seen once. Germline lookup yields CDR1 MNHEY and CDR2 SVGAGI. CDR3 size: 14 residues. V was pared by 1 base and J by 1 base, with 7 bases between. This sample is part of a study of control samples from healthy donors and cancer patients. The rearrangement links TRBV6-5 to TRBJ1-1; D unresolved. The sample was blood. The sequence derives from a man aged 35-49 years in good health. This chain's CDR3 is CASSYYTPNTEAFF. The CDR3 DNA is TGTGCCAGCAGTTACTATACACCGAACACTGAAGCTTTCTTT.